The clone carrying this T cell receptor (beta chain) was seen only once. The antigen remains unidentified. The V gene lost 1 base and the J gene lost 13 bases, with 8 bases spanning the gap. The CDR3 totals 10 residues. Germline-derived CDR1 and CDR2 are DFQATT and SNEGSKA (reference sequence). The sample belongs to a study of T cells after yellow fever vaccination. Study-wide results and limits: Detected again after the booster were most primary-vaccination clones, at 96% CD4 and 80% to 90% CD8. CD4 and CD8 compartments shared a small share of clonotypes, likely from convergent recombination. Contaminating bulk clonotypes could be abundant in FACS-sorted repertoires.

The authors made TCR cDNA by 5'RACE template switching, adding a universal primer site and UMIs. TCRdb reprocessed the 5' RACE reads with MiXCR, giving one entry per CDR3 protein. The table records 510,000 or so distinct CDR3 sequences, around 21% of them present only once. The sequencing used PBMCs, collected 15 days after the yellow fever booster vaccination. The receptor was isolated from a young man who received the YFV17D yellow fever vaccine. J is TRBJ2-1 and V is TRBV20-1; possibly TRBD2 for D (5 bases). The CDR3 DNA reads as TGCAGTGCTAGAGGGACTGATCAGTTCTTC. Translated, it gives CSARGTDQFF.